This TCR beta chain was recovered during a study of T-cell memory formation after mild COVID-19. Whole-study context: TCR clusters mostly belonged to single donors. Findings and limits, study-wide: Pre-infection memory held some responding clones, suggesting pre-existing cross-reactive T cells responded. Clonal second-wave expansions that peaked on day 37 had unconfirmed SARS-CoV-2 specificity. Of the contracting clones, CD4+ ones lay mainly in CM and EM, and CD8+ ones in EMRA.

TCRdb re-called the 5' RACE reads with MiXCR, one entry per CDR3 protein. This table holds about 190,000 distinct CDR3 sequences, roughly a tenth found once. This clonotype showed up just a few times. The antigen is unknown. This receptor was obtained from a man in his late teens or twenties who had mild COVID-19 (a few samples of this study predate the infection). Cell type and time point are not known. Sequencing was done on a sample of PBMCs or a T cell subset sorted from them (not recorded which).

CDR3 coding DNA: TGTGCCAGCAGGACAGGAGCATCTGGAAACACCATATATTTT. Protein product: CASRTGASGNTIYF. The rearrangement uses TRBV7-2 and TRBJ1-3; possible D gene TRBD1, 6 bases. Germline V gives CDR1 SGHTA, CDR2 FQGNSA. This CDR3 comprises 14 residues. With 6 bases removed from V and 1 base from J, the gap between germline ends came to 10 bases. Filled out from reference TRBV7-2 and TRBJ1-3, the complete variable domain reads GAGVSQSPSNKVTEKGKDVELRCDPISGHTALYWYRQSLGQGLEFLIYFQGNSAPDKSGLPSDRFSAERTGGSVSTLTIQRTQQEDSAVYLCASRTGASGNTIYFGEGSWLTVV.